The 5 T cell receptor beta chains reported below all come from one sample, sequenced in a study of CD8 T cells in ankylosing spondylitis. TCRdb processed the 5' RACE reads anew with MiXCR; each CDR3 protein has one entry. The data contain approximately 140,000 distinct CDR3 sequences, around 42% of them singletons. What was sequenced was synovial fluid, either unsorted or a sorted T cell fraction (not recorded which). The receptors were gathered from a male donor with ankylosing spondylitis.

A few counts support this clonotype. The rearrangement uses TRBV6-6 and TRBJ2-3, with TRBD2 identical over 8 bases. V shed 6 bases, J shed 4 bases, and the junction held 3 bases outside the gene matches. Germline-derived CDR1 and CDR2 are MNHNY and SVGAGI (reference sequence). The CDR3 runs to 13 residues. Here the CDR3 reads CASRPGGPDTQYF. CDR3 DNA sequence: TGTGCCAGCAGGCCGGGGGGGCCAGATACGCAGTATTTT.

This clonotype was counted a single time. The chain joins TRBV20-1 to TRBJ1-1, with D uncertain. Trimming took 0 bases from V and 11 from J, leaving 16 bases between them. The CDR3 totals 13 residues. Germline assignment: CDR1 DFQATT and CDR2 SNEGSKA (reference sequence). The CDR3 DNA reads TGCAGTGCTAGAGACCCGACGGGCCCGGGGGCTTTCTTT. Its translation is CSARDPTGPGAFF.

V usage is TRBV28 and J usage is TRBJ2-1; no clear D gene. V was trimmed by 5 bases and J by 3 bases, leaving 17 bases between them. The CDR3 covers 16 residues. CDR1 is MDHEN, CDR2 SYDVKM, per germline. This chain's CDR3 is CASSPFFRWVYNEQFF. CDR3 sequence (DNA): TGTGCCAGCAGTCCCTTTTTCCGATGGGTCTACAATGAGCAGTTCTTC.

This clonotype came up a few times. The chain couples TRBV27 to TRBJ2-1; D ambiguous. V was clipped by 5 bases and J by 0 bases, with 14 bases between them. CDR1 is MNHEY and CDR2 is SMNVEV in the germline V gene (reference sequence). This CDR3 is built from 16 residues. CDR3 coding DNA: TGTGCCAGCAGTCTCGGACCTCCGAGCTCCTACAATGAGCAGTTCTTC. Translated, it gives CASSLGPPSSYNEQFF.

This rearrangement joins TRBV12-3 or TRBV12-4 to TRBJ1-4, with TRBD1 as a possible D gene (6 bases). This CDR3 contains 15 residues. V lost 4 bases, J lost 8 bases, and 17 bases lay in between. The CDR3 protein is CASSSDRIKKEKLFF. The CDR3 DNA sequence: TGTGCCAGCAGTTCCGACAGGATTAAGAAGGAAAAACTGTTTTTT.